The rows below give T cell receptor beta chains drawn from one sample of a study of blood T cell repertoires in COVID-19. Profiling relied on immunoSEQ multiplex PCR, and the TCRdb table lists in-frame clones only, not all of them. This table holds some 50,000 clones, approximately 90% found once. Sequencing input: peripheral blood. These TCRs come from a woman between 65 and 79 years old with active COVID-19. The CDR3 runs from the conserved cysteine through the conserved F or W. A D gene is named only where the DNA matches it firmly. Only some rows state a clone size, as once, few, many or a class for expanded clones.

>TRBJ1-1|-|-|TRBV7-2
CASSLARNTEAFF
TGTGCCAGCAGCTTAGCCAGGAACACTGAAGCTTTCTTT
>TRBJ2-3|-|-|TRBV28
CASSSPEARSGTDTQYF
TGTGCCAGCAGTTCTCCGGAGGCTCGATCCGGCACAGATACGCAGTATTTT
>TRBJ1-1|-|-|TRBV7-3
CASSLRYTEAFF
TGTGCCAGCAGCTTGCGGTACACTGAAGCTTTCTTT
>TRBJ2-5|few|-|TRBV25-1
CASSESQGGGETQYF
TGTGCCAGCAGTGAATCCCAGGGGGGCGGGGAGACCCAGTACTTC
>TRBJ2-1|-|TRBD2|TRBV10-2
CASRPSGTANGGFF
TGCGCCAGCAGGCCTAGCGGGACCGCAAACGGAGGGTTCTTC
>TRBJ2-3|-|TRBD2|TRBV11-2
CASSFTRSGRAADTQYF
TGTGCCAGCAGCTTCACAAGAAGCGGGAGGGCCGCAGATACGCAGTATTTT
>TRBJ2-1|-|TRBD2|TRBV2
CASGRLAGGQNEQFF
TGTGCCAGCGGACGACTAGCGGGAGGGCAAAATGAGCAGTTCTTC
>TRBJ2-1|once|-|TRBV2
CASSRGGPYNEQFF
TGTGCCAGCAGTAGGGGCGGTCCCTACAATGAGCAGTTCTTC
>TRBJ1-1|-|TRBD1|TRBV27
CASSKRQGHTEAFF
TGTGCCAGCAGCAAACGACAGGGACACACTGAAGCTTTCTTT
>TRBJ2-2|few|-|TRBV2
CASKTDTNTGELFF
TGTGCCAGCAAAACAGATACGAACACCGGGGAGCTGTTTTTT
>TRBJ2-5|-|-|TRBV2
CASSELARQETQYF
TGTGCCAGCAGTGAACTAGCGCGCCAAGAGACCCAGTACTTC
>TRBJ2-1|-|TRBD2|TRBV6-5
CASRPGLADYNEQFF
TGTGCCAGCAGGCCGGGACTAGCGGATTACAATGAGCAGTTCTTC
>TRBJ2-5|-|TRBD1|TRBV4-1
CASSRTGGRAGETQYF
TGCGCCAGCAGCCGGACAGGGGGCAGGGCGGGGGAGACCCAGTACTTC
>TRBJ2-7|few|-|TRBV5-6
CASSLLSYEQYF
TGTGCCAGCAGCCTTCTCTCCTACGAGCAGTACTTC
>TRBJ2-7|-|TRBD2|TRBV28
CASSTRVGLGPYEQYF
TGTGCCAGCAGTACCCGTGTGGGACTAGGCCCCTACGAGCAGTACTTC
>TRBJ1-1|-|TRBD1|TRBV7-2
CASSLTGGYTEAFF
TGTGCCAGCAGCCTAACAGGGGGCTACACTGAAGCTTTCTTT
>TRBJ2-7|-|TRBD1|TRBV6-5
CAPGQAHPEQYF
TGTGCCCCGGGACAGGCGCACCCCGAGCAGTACTTC
>TRBJ1-1|-|-|TRBV19
CASSIELAGTEAFF
TGTGCCAGTAGTATAGAACTGGCGGGCACTGAAGCTTTCTTT
>TRBJ1-5|-|-|TRBV18
CASSPSGGYQPQHF
TGTGCCAGCTCACCTTCCGGGGGATATCAGCCCCAGCATTTT
>TRBJ1-1|-|-|TRBV4-1
CASSQLGGRNTEAFF
TGCGCCAGCAGCCAACTAGGGGGTAGGAACACTGAAGCTTTCTTT
>TRBJ2-7|-|TRBD1|TRBV19
CASSIEMGQATYEQYF
TGTGCCAGTAGTATAGAGATGGGACAGGCGACCTACGAGCAGTACTTC
>TRBJ1-5|-|TRBD1|TRBV5-8
CASSLYSTGVQPQHF
TGTGCCAGCAGCCTCTACTCGACAGGGGTTCAGCCCCAGCATTTT
>TRBJ2-7|few|-|TRBV5-1
CASNLGGAESYEQYF
TGCGCCAGCAACTTGGGGGGAGCGGAATCCTACGAGCAGTACTTC
>TRBJ2-2|-|-|TRBV18
CASSPAQHTGELFF
TGTGCCAGCTCACCGGCACAGCACACCGGGGAGCTGTTTTTT
>TRBJ1-6|-|-|TRBV30
CAWTGGRVPNSPLHF
TGTGCCTGGACGGGGGGCCGCGTTCCAAATTCACCCCTCCACTTT
>TRBJ1-2|-|-|TRBV7-3
CASSPAGGYGYTF
TGTGCCAGCAGCCCGGCGGGGGGCTATGGCTACACCTTC
>TRBJ2-3|-|-|TRBV28
CASRASEVDTQYF
TGTGCCAGCCGTGCTAGCGAAGTAGATACGCAGTATTTT